The 6 T cell receptor beta chains below were found in one sample sequenced in a study of blood T cell repertoires in COVID-19 (dated by TCRdb to between 2020 and 2021). Library preparation used the immunoSEQ multiplex PCR assay. Drawn from immuneACCESS, this table holds only the in-frame rearrangements with V and J called that TCRdb kept. Clones are partly lost; checked studies trace under half to an unresolved V gene and leave the rest unexplained. The sample table lists about 240,000 clones, 70% to 75% of them with a count of one. The ten most abundant clones make up about 3.1% of the sample. The specimen sequenced was peripheral blood. The receptors derive from a woman of 80 years or more with acute or convalescent COVID-19.

The chain employs TRBV10-3 and TRBJ1-2, with 7 bases identical to TRBD1. The length of the CDR3 is 15 residues. Germline trimming cut 5 bases from V and 5 bases from J; bases unmatched to any gene: 11. Germline V gives CDR1 ENHRY, CDR2 SYGVKD. CDR3 bases: TGTGCCATCAGTTCCGAGGCAGGACAGGATTATGGCTACACCTTC. Translation gives CAISSEAGQDYGYTF.

The V gene is TRBV6-5, the J gene TRBJ2-1; D perhaps matches TRBD2 (6 bases). Germline-derived CDR1 and CDR2 are MNHEY and SVGAGI. The CDR3 runs to 14 residues. Trimming pared 1 base from V and 6 bases from J, leaving 10 bases between. CDR3 coding DNA: TGTGCCAGCAGTTACTGGGCGGGGTCCAATGAGCAGTTCTTC. Translation: CASSYWAGSNEQFF.

In its sample, this clone was seen once. The chain is built from TRBV6-2 or TRBV6-3 and TRBJ2-1; TRBD2 matches 8 bases. V lost 6 bases, J lost 5 bases, and 9 bases stayed unmatched. CDR1 is MNHEY, CDR2 SVGEGT, per germline. CDR3 length: 15 residues. CDR3 region: CASRPTGLGDNEQFF. The CDR3 DNA reads TGTGCCAGCAGACCTACGGGACTAGGAGACAATGAGCAGTTCTTC.

This clone was detected a few times. The gene calls are TRBV5-4 and TRBJ2-7, with TRBD1 identical over 9 bases. Trimming took 2 bases from V and 3 from J; bases not matched to a gene: 9. The CDR3 runs 16 residues. Per germline, CDR1 SGHNT and CDR2 YYREEE (reference sequence). CDR3 sequence reads: CASSFGQGIILYEQYF. The CDR3, as DNA: TGTGCCAGCAGCTTTGGACAGGGGATAATTCTCTACGAGCAGTACTTC.

The chain joins TRBV5-1 to TRBJ1-1; the match to TRBD1 covers 10 bases. Trimming removed 5 bases from V and 3 bases from J; junction bases left unmatched: 10. The CDR3 loop spans 16 amino acids. Germline CDR1 reads SGHRS; CDR2 reads YFSETQ. CDR3 sequence (DNA): TGCGCCAGCAGTCGACAGGGGGCTGATTTGGACACTGAAGCTTTCTTT. Its translation is CASSRQGADLDTEAFF. The variable domain in full, completed from reference TRBV5-1 and TRBJ1-1, reads KAGVTQTPRYLIKTRGQQVTLSCSPISGHRSVSWYQQTPGQGLQFLFEYFSETQRNKGNFPGRFSGRQFSNSRSEMNVSTLELGDSALYLCASSRQGADLDTEAFFGQGTRLTVV.

The genes are TRBV7-9 and TRBJ2-3; possible D gene TRBD1, 6 bases. This CDR3 region has 17 residues. The V and J ends lost 2 bases and 1 base respectively, with 16 bases between them. Germline CDR1 SEHNR, CDR2 FQNEAQ (reference sequence). For the CDR3, the DNA is TGTGCCAGCAGCTTAACCTTACAGGGTTCCGGCACAGATACGCAGTATTTT. Its protein is CASSLTLQGSGTDTQYF. Using reference TRBV7-9 and TRBJ2-3 for the parts outside the CDR3, the full variable domain is DTGVSQNPRHKITKRGQNVTFRCDPISEHNRLYWYRQTLGQGPEFLTYFQNEAQLEKSRLLSDRFSAERPKGSFSTLEIQRTEQGDSAMYLCASSLTLQGSGTDTQYFGPGTRLTVL.